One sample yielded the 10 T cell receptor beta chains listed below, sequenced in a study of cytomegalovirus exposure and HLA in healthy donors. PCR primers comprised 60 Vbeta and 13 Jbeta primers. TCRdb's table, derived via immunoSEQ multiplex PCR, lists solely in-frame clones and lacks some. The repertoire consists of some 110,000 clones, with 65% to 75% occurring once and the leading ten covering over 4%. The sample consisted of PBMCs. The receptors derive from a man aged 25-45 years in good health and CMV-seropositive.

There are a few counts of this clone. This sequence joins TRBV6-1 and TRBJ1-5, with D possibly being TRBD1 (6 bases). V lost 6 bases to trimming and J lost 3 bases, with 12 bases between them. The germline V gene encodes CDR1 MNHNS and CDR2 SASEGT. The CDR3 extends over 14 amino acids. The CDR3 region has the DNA TGTGCCAGCAGCCCCGGGACACACAATCAGCCCCAGCATTTT. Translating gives CASSPGTHNQPQHF.

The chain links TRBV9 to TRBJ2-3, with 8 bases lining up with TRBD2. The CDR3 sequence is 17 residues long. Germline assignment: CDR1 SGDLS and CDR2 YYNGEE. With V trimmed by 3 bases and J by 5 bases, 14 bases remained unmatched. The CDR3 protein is CASSANLYGGAGDTQYF. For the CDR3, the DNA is TGTGCCAGCAGCGCAAACCTCTACGGGGGGGCAGGAGATACGCAGTATTTT.

As DNA, the CDR3 is TGCGCCAGCAGTAAGGGCATCCGAGGACAGGCCACCGGGGAGCTGTTTTTT. Protein product: CASSKGIRGQATGELFF. The chain is built from TRBV5-1 and TRBJ2-2, with 7 bases lining up with TRBD1. V lost 5 bases to trimming and J lost 4 bases; unmatched junction nucleotides: 14. The CDR3 extends over 17 amino acids. Looked up from germline, CDR1 is SGHRS and CDR2 is YFSETQ.

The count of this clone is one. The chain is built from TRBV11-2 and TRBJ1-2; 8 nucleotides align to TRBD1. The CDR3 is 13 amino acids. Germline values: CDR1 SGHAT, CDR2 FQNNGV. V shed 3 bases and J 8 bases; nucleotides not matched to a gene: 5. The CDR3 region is CASSFNQGAGYTF. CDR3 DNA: TGTGCCAGCAGCTTCAATCAGGGGGCGGGCTACACCTTC.

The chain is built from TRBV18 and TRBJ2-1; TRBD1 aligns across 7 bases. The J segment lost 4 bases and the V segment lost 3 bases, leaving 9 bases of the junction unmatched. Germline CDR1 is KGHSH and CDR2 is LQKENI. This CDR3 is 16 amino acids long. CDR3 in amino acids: CASSPSGTESYNEQFF. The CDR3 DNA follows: TGTGCCAGCTCACCCTCCGGGACAGAAAGTTACAATGAGCAGTTCTTC.

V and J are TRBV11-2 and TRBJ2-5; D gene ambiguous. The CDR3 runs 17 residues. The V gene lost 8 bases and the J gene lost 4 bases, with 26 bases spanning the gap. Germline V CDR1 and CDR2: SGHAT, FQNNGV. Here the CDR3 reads CASSTHPTPQARETQYF. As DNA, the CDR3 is TGTGCCAGCTCCACCCACCCTACCCCTCAGGCCCGAGAGACCCAGTACTTC.

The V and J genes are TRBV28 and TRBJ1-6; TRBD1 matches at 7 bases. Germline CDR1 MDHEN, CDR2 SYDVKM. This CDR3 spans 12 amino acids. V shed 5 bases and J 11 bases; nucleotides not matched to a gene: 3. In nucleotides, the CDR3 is TGTGCCAGCAGTAAACAGGGGCCACCCCTCCACTTT. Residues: CASSKQGPPLHF.

The CDR3 DNA reads as TGTGCCAGCAGCTCTTGGTGGGGAGGGCGATTCCAAGAGACCCAGTACTTC. It yields the protein CASSSWWGGRFQETQYF. The gene calls are TRBV7-2 and TRBJ2-5; 7 positions match TRBD2. CDR3 size: 17 residues. Looked up from germline, CDR1 is SGHTA and CDR2 is FQGNSA. V trimming: 4 bases; J trimming: 1 base; junction bases outside the gene matches: 12.

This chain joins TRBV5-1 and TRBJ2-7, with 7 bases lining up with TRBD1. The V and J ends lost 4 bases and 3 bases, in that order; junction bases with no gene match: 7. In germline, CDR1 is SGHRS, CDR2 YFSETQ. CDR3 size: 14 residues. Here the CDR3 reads CASSQTGIGYEQYF. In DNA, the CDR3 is TGCGCCAGCAGCCAGACAGGGATAGGCTACGAGCAGTACTTC.

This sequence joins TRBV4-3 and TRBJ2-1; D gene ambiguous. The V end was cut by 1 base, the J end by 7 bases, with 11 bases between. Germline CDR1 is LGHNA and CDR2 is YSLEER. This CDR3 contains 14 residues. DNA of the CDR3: TGCGCCAGCAGCCAAGGACACCTACTGAATGAGCAGTTCTTC. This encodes CASSQGHLLNEQFF.